The present T cell receptor beta chain was sequenced within a study of T cell responses to AZD1222 COVID-19 vaccine. General observations from the study: As reported, nearly half of all spike-specific TCRs target variant regions that are unmutated. Only a handful of AZD1222 recipients, several in all, had baseline seropositivity. The breadth and depth of Spike-specific TCRs increased once two AZD1222 doses had been given. Distributed over spike, vaccine-associated CD4 TCRs predominated at 160-218 and 743-854.

CDR1 and CDR2 (germline): SGHTA, FQGNSA. CDR3 size: 15 residues. V was clipped by 5 bases and J by 0 bases; unmatched bases: 3. Only in-frame clones appear in the TCRdb table, and some are missing; sequencing was by immunoSEQ multiplex PCR. The sample has approximately 93,000 clones; about 89% are singletons. Comments on this clone: What it binds is unknown.

The J gene is TRBJ1-3, the V gene TRBV7-2; TRBD1 matches 8 bases. The sequencing here drew on peripheral blood, taken 28 days after the second AZD1222 dose. The receptor's source is an adult who received the AZD1222 COVID-19 vaccine. The CDR3 nucleotides are TGTGCCAGCAGCATGGACAGGGCCTCTGGAAACACCATATATTTT. Translation: CASSMDRASGNTIYF.